This T cell receptor (beta chain) was sequenced in a study of regulatory T cells in long-lasting Graves disease. Study context: Duration of antithyroid drug therapy among newly diagnosed Graves' patients was under 3 months.

This clonotype was counted at least ten times. The target antigen is unknown. Relying on iRepertoire HTBI primers and Arm-PCR of CDR3 regions, the team built TCR beta libraries. TCRdb fed the multiplex PCR reads into MiXCR, producing one record per CDR3 protein. The sample shows around 360,000 distinct CDR3 sequences, about 17% of them seen only once. Time point defined: newly diagnosed GD, antithyroid drugs for less than 3 months. Making the TCR library involved RNA that had been extracted from PBMCs. The V and J ends lost 6 bases and 6 bases respectively, with 20 bases between them. The CDR3 has 15 residues. Germline assignment: CDR1 MNHNS and CDR2 SASEGT. Study findings and constraints: Thyroid tissue went unstudied; only peripheral blood was examined. New patients shared 950 to 1,000 public clonotypes, fewer than the roughly 2,600 shared by persistent patients.

These data were also filed under a second study, of T cells in Graves' hyperthyroidism and ophthalmopathy. That publication notes: HTBI primers were used for first-round RT-PCR of the TCR CDR3.

This clonotype originated in a woman in her late teens or twenties with Graves disease. The chain links TRBV6-1 to TRBJ1-1; D ambiguous. The sample was peripheral blood mononuclear cells (PBMCs), taken at new diagnosis, from a patient treated with antithyroid drugs. The CDR3 spells CASRPPEDSAAEAFF. The DNA for the CDR3 is TGTGCCAGCAGACCCCCTGAGGACTCCGCCGCTGAAGCTTTCTTT.